This TCR beta chain was sequenced during a study of OX40 agonist ivuxolimab in advanced cancers. Study at large: Partial responses were observed in three patients, of whom one had hepatocellular carcinoma and two had cutaneous melanoma.

V lost 1 base and J lost 5, with 11 bases in between. Germline V CDR1 and CDR2: GTSNPN, SVGIG (reference sequence). The CDR3 loop spans 13 amino acids. Sequencing used immunoSEQ multiplex PCR; TCRdb keeps in-frame clones, though not all of them. The sample consists of about 59,000 clones, over 70% of them appearing once. The receptor's source is an adult with an advanced solid tumor such as melanoma, head and neck, liver or kidney cancer. The sample here was CD4+ or CD8+ T cells sorted from blood, taken in a trial of the OX40 agonist ivuxolimab. The genes are TRBV30 and TRBJ1-2; the D is unclear. In nucleotides, the CDR3 is TGTGCCTGGAGTGGCGGGAGTCTTTATGGCTACACCTTC. Translating it yields CAWSGGSLYGYTF.